The text below deals with one T cell receptor beta chain. V lost 3 bases and J lost 7, with 12 bases in between. CDR1 is KGHSH, CDR2 LQKENI, per germline. The CDR3 covers 13 residues. These data are taken from a study of blood T cell repertoires in COVID-19. Across the whole study: Cohort 3 recovered donors had two negative PCRs, clearance, or symptom resolution. In each case, the material was cDNA or gDNA derived from T cells, B-cell-depleted T cells, or PBMCs.

Authors' analysis steps: Cell counts per sample came from amplifying reference gene primers. The data were produced by immunoSEQ multiplex PCR, yet TCRdb's version contains in-frame clones alone and is incomplete. D and trimming were read from the DNA, whereas the V and J calls and clone size are those reported in that table. The sample lists around 290,000 clones, more than 70% occurring once. The chain is built from TRBV18 and TRBJ1-1; D is possibly TRBD1 (5 bases). The sequence derives from a woman in her sixties in a cohort exposed to, infected with or recovered from COVID-19 (not recorded which). Material: PBMCs or T cells enriched from blood (not recorded which). The CDR3 loop is CASSPGTGDEAFF. Written as DNA, the CDR3 is TGTGCCAGCTCACCGGGGACTGGGGATGAAGCTTTCTTT.